Listed here are 7 T cell receptor beta chains from one sample, sequenced in a study of T cells in localized non-small cell lung cancer. Measured with immunoSEQ multiplex PCR; TCRdb has only the in-frame clones, and not every one. This sample has fewer than 35,000 clones, with 85% to 90% found just once. The specimen comprised peripheral blood, sampled before any cancer treatment. The receptors stem from a man aged 40 to 69 with stage I lung adenocarcinoma.

J is TRBJ2-1 and V is TRBV9; TRBD2 matches 12 bases. The CDR3 has 15 amino acids. J was trimmed by 7 bases and V by 0 bases; bases with no gene match: 2. CDR1 is SGDLS, CDR2 YYNGEE, per germline. The CDR3 here is CASSVASGGVNEQFF. CDR3 bases: TGTGCCAGCAGCGTAGCTAGCGGGGGGGTTAATGAGCAGTTCTTC.

The chain combines TRBV2 with TRBJ2-7; D not certain. This CDR3 spans 11 amino acids. CDR1 and CDR2 (germline): SNHLY, FYNNEI. Trimming stripped 4 bases from V and 4 bases from J, with 5 bases between. For the CDR3, the DNA is TGTGCCAGCAGTGTAAGGTACGAGCAGTACTTC. Protein sequence: CASSVRYEQYF. Variable domain in full (rest from reference TRBV2 and TRBJ2-7): EPEVTQTPSHQVTQMGQEVILRCVPISNHLYFYWYRQILGQKVEFLVSFYNNEISEKSEIFDDQFSVERPDGSNFTLKIRSTKLEDSAMYFCASSVRYEQYFGPGTRLTVT.

The gene calls are TRBV6-5 and TRBJ2-3; D is perhaps TRBD2 (6 bases). Germline V gene lookup returns CDR1 MNHEY and CDR2 SVGAGI. The CDR3 totals 15 residues. V was shortened by 9 bases and J by 3 bases, with 19 bases between the two germline ends. The CDR3 here is CASLLQGGRTDTQYF. In DNA, the CDR3 is TGTGCCAGTCTTCTCCAGGGAGGTAGAACAGATACGCAGTATTTT.

This rearrangement joins TRBV4-1 to TRBJ1-4; a possible D gene is TRBD1 (6 bases). V was trimmed by 3 bases and J by 7 bases, leaving 15 bases between them. The CDR3 has 15 amino acids. Germline V gene lookup returns CDR1 MGHRA and CDR2 YSYEKL. CDR3 amino acids: CASSHPGGAGEKLFF. The CDR3 coding sequence is TGCGCCAGCAGCCACCCGGGGGGGGCTGGTGAAAAACTGTTTTTT.

This rearrangement joins TRBV28 to TRBJ1-1, with D perhaps TRBD1 (5 bases). Germline assignment: CDR1 MDHEN and CDR2 SYDVKM. This CDR3 is 15 amino acids long. The V end was cut by 4 bases, the J end by 1 base, with 13 bases between. CDR3 nucleotides: TGTGCCAGCAGTTCCCCAAAGAGGGGGAACACTGAAGCTTTCTTT. Translating it yields CASSSPKRGNTEAFF. The full variable domain, completed using reference TRBV28 and TRBJ1-1, is DVKVTQSSRYLVKRTGEKVFLECVQDMDHENMFWYRQDPGLGLRLIYFSYDVKMKEKGDIPEGYSVSREKKERFSLILESASTNQTSMYLCASSSPKRGNTEAFFGQGTRLTVV.

J is TRBJ1-1 and V is TRBV18, with TRBD1 matching over 7 bases. The CDR3 has 17 residues. Germline-derived CDR1 and CDR2 are KGHSH and LQKENI. V gave up 3 bases and J gave up 3 bases; unmatched junction bases: 13. The CDR3 bases are TGTGCCAGCTCACCCAGCTATCGCGACAGGGCGGACACTGAAGCTTTCTTT. This gives the protein CASSPSYRDRADTEAFF.

CDR3 bases: TGTGCCAGCAGCTCGGGACTAGCGGGGACCGGGGAGCTGTTTTTT. This gives the protein CASSSGLAGTGELFF. This sequence joins TRBV9 and TRBJ2-2; TRBD2 matches 13 bases. The CDR3 is 15 residues long. J was trimmed by 5 bases and V by 4 bases; bases with no gene match: 2. Germline loops: CDR1 SGDLS, CDR2 YYNGEE.